The T cell receptor beta chain under discussion was sequenced for a study of blood T cell repertoires in COVID-19. A word on this clone: The CDR3 end shows no conserved phenylalanine or tryptophan, and so a read error is likely. No DNA is shown, since the ends of the CDR3 on it are uncertain; the CDR3 is the one TCRdb lists.

The germline V gene has CDR1 SGHDN and CDR2 FVKESK. The CDR3 has 9 residues if both end residues are counted. This table comes from immunoSEQ multiplex PCR, and its TCRdb copy is limited to in-frame clones, with some not included. In the table there are 140,000 or so clones, more than 75% of which are singletons. The sample was peripheral blood. This rearrangement joins TRBV14 to TRBJ1-1; the table's D call TRBD1 went unverified against the DNA. The receptor was isolated from a woman in her 50s with acute or convalescent COVID-19. CDR3 residues: CASSPPHWA.